This T cell receptor (beta chain) was profiled in a study of spatial heterogeneity in lung cancer (dated by TCRdb to between 2018 and 2020). Describing the broader study: Samples were obtained from 70 to 85 patients with early-stage, untreated non-small cell lung cancer from the lung TRACERx cohort. In the raw uncorrected reads, each unique combination of TCR and UMI appeared on average more than ten times. In non-small cell lung cancer, the study made a quantitative comparison of TCR alpha and beta repertoires among multiple tumor regions, matched nontumor lung and blood. Beta-chain transcripts were consistently detected in greater numbers than alpha-chain transcripts, which likely reflects a higher abundance of beta-chain transcripts. Nonsynonymous mutation counts, determined by whole-exome sequencing of tumor tissue, were related to features of the TCR repertoire. Follow-up PBMC samples were sequenced whenever available, with a median time to follow-up of 2 to 3 years after resection. At surgery, both alpha and beta chains were TCR-sequenced in 200 to 250 tumor regions, 64 matched nontumor lung samples and a few dozen PBMC samples. Results and caveats for the whole study, not just this receptor: Ubiquitous expanded tumor TCRs showed up in blood more often at tumor resection than at routine follow-up. Confirming at a functional level the hypothesis that regional TCRs recognize regional mutations was considered to require additional single-cell paired TCR alpha and beta sequencing. Only 13 to 15 patients were included in the comparisons of baseline and follow-up blood repertoires.

The method was 5' RACE. The sample was run on a NextSeq 500. To allow correction of PCR and sequencing errors, the TCR library protocol tagged every TCR cDNA molecule with a unique molecular identifier. The study's processing was this. TCR identification, UMI-based error correction and CDR3 extraction were all carried out with Decombinator tools. TCRs above a frequency of 2 per 1,000, corresponding to the top 1% of the tumor frequency distribution, were defined as expanded. Renyi diversity was calculated using the R vegan package after each repertoire was subsampled 100 times to 5,000 TCRs. CDR3 similarity networks were built from amino acid triplet string-kernel similarity, with CDR3s being connected when pairwise similarity was above 0.82. TCRdb reprocessing: public reads trimmed at Q25 with fastp, clones called with MiXCR, in-frame beta chains kept. Duplicate CDR3 protein sequences are folded into a single record with the most common DNA and genes. V and J calls and clone size were set by TCRdb, not the authors. This sample is represented by roughly 120,000 distinct CDR3 sequences; more than 9% of them were singletons. 15% to 20% of the sample is in the top ten clones.

The time point label, read with the paper, signifies: blood at routine non-recurrence follow-up after resection. Whole RNA extracted from tumor and nontumor lung tissue, or from cryopreserved PBMC samples, was used for TCR sequencing without cell sorting. Patients were selected for TCR sequencing only if sufficient RNA was available from at least two tumor regions. This clonotype occurred a few times. It has no known antigen specificity. It has no much larger one-base neighbor in the sample; base qualities were not kept. Cut back by 0 bases and 6 bases, the V and J ends lie 13 bases apart. The CDR3 covers 15 residues, taking in both the cysteine and the phenylalanine. Only the CDR3 DNA is retained, 45 bases long and in frame from the first base. The germline V gene encodes CDR1 SGDLS and CDR2 YYNGEE.

The specimen was PBMCs, collected at follow-up. The V and J segments used are TRBV9 and TRBJ1-5, with a weak D call of TRBD1 (6 bases match). The clonotype comes from a male donor with early-stage non-small cell lung cancer. At the DNA level, the sequence is TGTGCCAGCAGCGTAGTGACAGGAGGGATTCAGCCCCAGCATTTT. This gives the protein CASSVVTGGIQPQHF.